The T cell receptor (delta chain) described here comes from a study of γδ T cells in repeated Plasmodium falciparum infection. Overall study context: Donors had four controlled P. falciparum NF54 infections over roughly 640 days.

This clone was counted many times. Antigen unknown. A single base is all that separates this from a far larger clone, so a read error is likely. This same CDR3 is encoded by further DNA sequences in the sample. Gammadelta T cells were flow-sorted from PBMC into Vgamma9/Vdelta2+ and Vdelta2-negative populations for bulk analysis. Whole-study findings and limits: Repeated controlled infections reportedly drove waves of new clonotype selection in Vdelta2-negative, mostly Vdelta1+, gammadelta repertoires. One small rural Malian village, predominantly a single ethnic group, supplied the cohort.

Both TRG and TRD chains were sequenced from each sorted sample. TCRdb redid the clone calls on the multiplex PCR reads with CATT. The repertoire includes 50,000 to 60,000 delta-chain clones, about 2% of them detected once, and about 23% sits in the top ten. The CDR3 spans 23 residues. Germline V gene lookup returns CDR1 GEAIGNYY and CDR2 EKD. Source material: gamma-delta T cells from blood. The chain recombines TRDV2 with TRDJ1; 13 nucleotides align to TRDD3. This clonotype originated in a pool of human donors (malaria-infected and uninfected, not separated). CDR3 nucleotides: TGTGCCTGTGACACCGTAAAAGGTCAGATACTGGGGGATACGGACAGGTACACCGATAAACTCATCTTC. It encodes CACDTVKGQILGDTDRYTDKLIF.